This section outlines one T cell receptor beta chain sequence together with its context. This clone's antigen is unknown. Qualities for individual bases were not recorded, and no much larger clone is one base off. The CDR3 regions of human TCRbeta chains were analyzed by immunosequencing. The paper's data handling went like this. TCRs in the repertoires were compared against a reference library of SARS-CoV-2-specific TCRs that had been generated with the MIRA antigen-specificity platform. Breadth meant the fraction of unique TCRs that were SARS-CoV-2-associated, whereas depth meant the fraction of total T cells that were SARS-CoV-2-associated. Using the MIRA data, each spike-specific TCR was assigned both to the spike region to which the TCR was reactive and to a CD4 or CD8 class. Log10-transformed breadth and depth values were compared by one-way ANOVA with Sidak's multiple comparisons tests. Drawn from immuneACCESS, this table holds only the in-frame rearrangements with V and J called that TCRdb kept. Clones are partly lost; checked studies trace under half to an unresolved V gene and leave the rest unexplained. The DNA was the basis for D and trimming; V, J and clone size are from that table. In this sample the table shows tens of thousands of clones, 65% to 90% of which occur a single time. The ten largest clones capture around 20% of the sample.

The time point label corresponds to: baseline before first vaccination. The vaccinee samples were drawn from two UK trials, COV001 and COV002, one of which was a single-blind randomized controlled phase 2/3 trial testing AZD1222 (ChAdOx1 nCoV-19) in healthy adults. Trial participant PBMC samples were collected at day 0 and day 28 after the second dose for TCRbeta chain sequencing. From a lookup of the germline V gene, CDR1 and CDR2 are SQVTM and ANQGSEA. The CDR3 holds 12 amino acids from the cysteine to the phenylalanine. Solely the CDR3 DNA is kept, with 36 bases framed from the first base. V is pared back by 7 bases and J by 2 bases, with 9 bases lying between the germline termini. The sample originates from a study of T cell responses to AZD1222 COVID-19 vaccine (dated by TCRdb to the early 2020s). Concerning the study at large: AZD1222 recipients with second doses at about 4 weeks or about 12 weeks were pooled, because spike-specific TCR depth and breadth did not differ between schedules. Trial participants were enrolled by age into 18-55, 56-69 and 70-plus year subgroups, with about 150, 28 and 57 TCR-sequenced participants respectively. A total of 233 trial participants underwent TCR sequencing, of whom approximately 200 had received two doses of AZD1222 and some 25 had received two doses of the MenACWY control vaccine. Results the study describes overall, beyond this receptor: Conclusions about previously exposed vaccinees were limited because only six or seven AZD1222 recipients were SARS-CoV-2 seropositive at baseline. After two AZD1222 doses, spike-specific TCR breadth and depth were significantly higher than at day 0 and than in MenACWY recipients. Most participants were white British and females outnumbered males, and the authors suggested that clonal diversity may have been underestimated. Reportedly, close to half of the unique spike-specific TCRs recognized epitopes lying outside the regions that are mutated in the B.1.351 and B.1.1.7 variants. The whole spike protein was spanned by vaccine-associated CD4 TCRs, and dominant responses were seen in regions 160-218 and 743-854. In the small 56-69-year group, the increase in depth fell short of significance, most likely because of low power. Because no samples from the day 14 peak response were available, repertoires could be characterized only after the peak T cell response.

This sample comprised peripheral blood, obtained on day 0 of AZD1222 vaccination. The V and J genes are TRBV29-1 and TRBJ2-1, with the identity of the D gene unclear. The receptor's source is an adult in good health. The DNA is TGCAGCGGAAAGACGGCCTACAATGAGCAGTTCTTC. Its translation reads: CSGKTAYNEQFF.